Listed below are T cell receptor beta chains from one sample, sequenced in a study of neurological immune-mediated disorders. One entry per CDR3 protein results from TCRdb running MiXCR on the 5' RACE reads. The sample holds 65,000 to 85,000 distinct CDR3 sequences, approximately 6% seen once. The specimen sequenced was PBMCs. The receptor source for this set is a woman aged 60-75 years with multiple sclerosis. Each CDR3 is given with its conserved first and last residue. A D gene is named only where the DNA matches it firmly. Rows give clone size only sometimes, using once, few, many, or a class for an expanded clone.

>TRBV5-1|many|TRBJ2-2|.
CASSSRPTGNTGELFF
TGCGCCAGCAGCTCCAGACCGACAGGGAACACCGGGGAGCTGTTTTTT
>TRBV5-1|many|TRBJ1-2|TRBD1
CASSYDRGRGGYTF
TGCGCCAGCAGCTATGACAGGGGGCGAGGTGGCTACACCTTC
>TRBV18|many|TRBJ1-2|TRBD1
CASSPDRVGYGYTF
TGTGCCAGCTCGCCCGACAGGGTAGGCTATGGCTACACCTTC
>TRBV20-1|few|TRBJ1-3|.
CSANGGGNTIYF
TGCAGTGCGAACGGGGGTGGAAACACCATATATTTT
>TRBV6-6|many|TRBJ2-7|TRBD1
CASSTQGAGSYEQYF
TGTGCCAGCAGCACCCAGGGGGCTGGATCCTACGAGCAGTACTTC
>TRBV5-6|many|TRBJ1-1|.
CASSLGGAGNTEAFF
TGTGCCAGCAGCTTGGGAGGGGCGGGGAACACTGAAGCTTTCTTT
>TRBV7-9|many|TRBJ1-1|.
CASSRVNTEAFF
TGTGCCAGCAGCCGAGTAAACACTGAAGCTTTCTTT
>TRBV18|many|TRBJ1-2|.
CASSADRPGYTF
TGTGCCAGCTCAGCCGACAGACCCGGCTACACCTTC
>TRBV10-1|many|TRBJ2-2|.
CASSRNLDQNTGELFF
TGCGCCAGCAGCCGAAACTTGGACCAGAACACCGGGGAGCTGTTTTTT
>TRBV27|few|TRBJ1-1|.
CASSPYIGVNTEAFF
TGTGCCAGCAGTCCTTATATAGGGGTGAACACTGAAGCTTTCTTT
>TRBV30|many|TRBJ1-1|.
CAWSVLGGPMNTEAFF
TGTGCCTGGAGTGTACTTGGGGGACCTATGAACACTGAAGCTTTCTTT
>TRBV24-1|many|TRBJ2-7|.
CATSDIGTQAYEQYF
TGTGCCACCAGTGATATAGGGACTCAAGCCTACGAGCAGTACTTC
>TRBV5-5|many|TRBJ2-3|TRBD2
CASSLNSRGGADTQYF
TGTGCCAGCAGCTTGAATTCTCGCGGGGGGGCTGATACGCAGTATTTT
>TRBV5-6|many|TRBJ1-1|.
CASSLDHNSRVVTEAFF
TGTGCCAGCAGCTTGGACCATAACAGCCGGGTGGTGACTGAAGCTTTCTTT
>TRBV6-5|many|TRBJ2-7|.
CASSYSGGVHEQYF
TGTGCCAGCAGTTACTCAGGAGGGGTCCACGAGCAGTACTTC
>TRBV10-3|many|TRBJ1-5|TRBD1
CAIRPSGTGNQPQHF
TGTGCCATCAGACCCTCGGGGACAGGGAATCAGCCCCAGCATTTT
>TRBV29-1|medium-sized|TRBJ2-7|.
CSFQTRSYEQYF
TGCAGCTTCCAGACCCGCTCCTACGAGCAGTACTTC
>TRBV27|.|TRBJ2-7|.
CASSTRRTYEQYF
TGTGCCAGCAGTACAAGACGGACCTACGAGCAGTACTTC
>TRBV3-1|many|TRBJ2-2|TRBD1
CASSQGTGEPGELFF
TGTGCCAGCAGCCAAGGGACAGGAGAACCCGGGGAGCTGTTTTTT
>TRBV10-3|many|TRBJ1-5|TRBD1
CAISGTGGGQPQHF
TGTGCCATCAGTGGGACAGGAGGAGGGCAGCCCCAGCATTTT
>TRBV30|.|TRBJ1-4|TRBD1
CAWSVPGTGMDEKLFF
TGTGCCTGGAGTGTACCAGGGACAGGGATGGATGAAAAACTGTTTTTT
>TRBV5-1|many|TRBJ2-1|.
CASCQGTCDEQFF
TGCGCCAGCTGCCAGGGAACATGCGATGAGCAGTTCTTC
>TRBV4-2|many|TRBJ2-2|TRBD1
CASSQGQGNTGELFF
TGTGCCAGCAGCCAAGGACAGGGTAACACCGGGGAGCTGTTTTTT
>TRBV29-1|many|TRBJ2-2|TRBD2
CSVEVLAGSNTGELFF
TGCAGCGTTGAAGTACTAGCGGGTTCGAACACCGGGGAGCTGTTTTTT
>TRBV6-5|many|TRBJ2-1|TRBD2
CASSYSGGAAAHEQFF
TGTGCCAGCAGTTACTCCGGGGGGGCCGCGGCCCATGAGCAGTTCTTC
>TRBV5-1|many|TRBJ1-2|.
CASSLEVNYGYTF
TGCGCCAGCAGCTTGGAGGTAAACTATGGCTACACCTTC
>TRBV5-1|many|TRBJ2-5|TRBD2
CASSPGLVGSETQYF
TGCGCCAGCAGCCCAGGACTAGTGGGTTCAGAGACCCAGTACTTC
>TRBV5-1|many|TRBJ1-6|TRBD1
CASSSTGQGASPLHF
TGCGCCAGCAGCTCGACGGGCCAGGGGGCCTCACCCCTCCACTTT
>TRBV6-5|many|TRBJ1-1|.
CASTNRQGTEAFF
TGTGCCAGCACCAACAGGCAGGGTACTGAAGCTTTCTTT
>TRBV12-3/TRBV12-4|many|TRBJ2-2|TRBD1
CASSLWGQGAIGELFF
TGTGCCAGCAGTTTATGGGGACAGGGGGCGATCGGGGAGCTGTTTTTT
>TRBV7-2|many|TRBJ1-6|.
CASSLALGTGNSPLHF
TGTGCCAGCAGCTTAGCTCTGGGGACGGGGAATTCACCCCTCCACTTT
>TRBV24-1|many|TRBJ2-1|.
CATSDAGGYDEQFF
TGTGCCACCAGTGACGCAGGCGGTTACGATGAGCAGTTCTTC
>TRBV7-9|many|TRBJ1-4|TRBD1
CASSQRQGGEKLFF
TGTGCCAGCAGCCAACGACAGGGGGGTGAAAAACTGTTTTTT
>TRBV20-1|many|TRBJ2-5|.
CSARLPVSETQYF
TGCAGTGCTAGACTACCCGTATCAGAGACCCAGTACTTC
>TRBV5-1|many|TRBJ2-3|.
CASSLGKATDTQYF
TGCGCCAGCAGCTTGGGCAAGGCGACAGATACGCAGTATTTT
>TRBV5-6|many|TRBJ2-7|TRBD1
CASSGRTGFLAYEQYF
TGTGCCAGCAGCGGACGGACAGGGTTTCTTGCCTACGAGCAGTACTTC
>TRBV12-3/TRBV12-4|many|TRBJ2-1|TRBD2
CASSARGLGPYNEQFF
TGTGCCAGCAGTGCGAGGGGACTAGGTCCCTACAATGAGCAGTTCTTC
>TRBV20-1|many|TRBJ1-2|TRBD1
CSASMAGGRGGYTF
TGCAGTGCTAGCATGGCAGGGGGAAGGGGTGGCTACACCTTC
>TRBV6-5|many|TRBJ1-4|TRBD1
CASSYTGQGGEKLFF
TGTGCCAGCAGTTACACCGGACAGGGCGGTGAAAAACTGTTTTTT
>TRBV20-1|many|TRBJ2-7|.
CSARDQSYEQYF
TGCAGTGCTAGAGATCAATCCTACGAGCAGTACTTC
>TRBV7-2|.|TRBJ2-7|.
CASSTLRDEQYF
TGTGCCAGCAGCACGCTCCGAGACGAGCAGTACTTC
>TRBV2|.|TRBJ1-3|TRBD1
CASSLGQAPGNTIYF
TGTGCCAGCAGTTTGGGACAGGCCCCTGGAAACACCATATATTTT
>TRBV5-1|.|TRBJ1-3|.
CASSFDSYSGNTIYF
TGCGCCAGCAGCTTCGACAGTTACTCTGGAAACACCATATATTTT
>TRBV12-3/TRBV12-4|many|TRBJ1-1|.
CASSLALGRKTEAFF
TGTGCCAGCAGTTTAGCGCTCGGGAGAAAAACTGAAGCTTTCTTT
>TRBV25-1|many|TRBJ1-2|TRBD1
CASRTGTGIYGYTF
TGTGCCAGCAGGACCGGGACAGGCATTTATGGCTACACCTTC
>TRBV11-2|many|TRBJ2-3|.
CASSLDRLGDTQYF
TGTGCCAGCAGCTTAGATCGGCTGGGCGATACGCAGTATTTT
>TRBV27|once|TRBJ2-7|TRBD1
CASRRWTGAYEQYF
TGTGCCAGCAGGAGGTGGACAGGGGCCTACGAGCAGTACTTC
>TRBV4-1|many|TRBJ2-1|TRBD2
CASSQDSPKPGSGVYNEQFF
TGCGCCAGCAGCCAAGATAGCCCTAAGCCTGGTAGCGGGGTATACAATGAGCAGTTCTTC
>TRBV20-1|hyperexpanded|TRBJ2-7|TRBD2
CSAREYRDYETYEQYF
TGCAGTGCTAGAGAATATCGGGACTATGAAACTTACGAGCAGTACTTC
>TRBV11-2|many|TRBJ2-1|TRBD1
CASSQQGPPVNEQFF
TGTGCCAGCAGCCAACAGGGGCCCCCCGTCAATGAGCAGTTCTTC
>TRBV20-1|many|TRBJ2-7|.
CSARDPKGGYEQYF
TGCAGTGCTAGAGATCCGAAAGGGGGCTACGAGCAGTACTTC
>TRBV4-1|many|TRBJ1-2|TRBD1
CASSQGGTDYGYTF
TGCGCCAGCAGCCAAGGAGGGACAGACTATGGCTACACCTTC
>TRBV20-1|many|TRBJ1-3|.
CSATGGLSGNTIYF
TGCAGTGCCACGGGAGGTTTAAGTGGAAACACCATATATTTT
>TRBV7-2|many|TRBJ1-4|TRBD1
CASSWQGAANEKLFF
TGTGCCAGCAGCTGGCAGGGGGCGGCTAATGAAAAACTGTTTTTT
>TRBV6-1|.|TRBJ2-4|.
CASRGWGGGADLAKNIQYF
TGTGCCAGCAGGGGTTGGGGGGGGGGGGCCGACCTAGCCAAAAACATTCAGTACTTC
>TRBV28|many|TRBJ1-3|.
CASTYRFSGNTIYF
TGTGCCAGCACTTACAGGTTCTCTGGAAACACCATATATTTT
>TRBV5-1|many|TRBJ1-6|TRBD1
CASSLEGTAINSPLHF
TGCGCCAGCAGCTTGGAGGGGACAGCAATTAATTCACCCCTCCACTTT
>TRBV12-3/TRBV12-4|many|TRBJ1-2|.
CASTRDARGYTF
TGTGCCAGCACTCGGGACGCCCGGGGCTACACCTTC